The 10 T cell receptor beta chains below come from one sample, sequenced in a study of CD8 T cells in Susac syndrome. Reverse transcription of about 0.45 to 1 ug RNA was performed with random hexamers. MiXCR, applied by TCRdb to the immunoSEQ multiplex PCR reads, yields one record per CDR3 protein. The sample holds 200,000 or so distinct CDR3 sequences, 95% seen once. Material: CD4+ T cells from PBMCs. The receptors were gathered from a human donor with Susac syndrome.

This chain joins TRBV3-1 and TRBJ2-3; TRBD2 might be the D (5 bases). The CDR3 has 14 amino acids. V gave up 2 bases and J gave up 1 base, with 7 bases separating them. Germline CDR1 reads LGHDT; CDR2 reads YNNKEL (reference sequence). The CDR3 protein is CASSQWGGTDTQYF. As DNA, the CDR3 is TGTGCCAGCAGCCAATGGGGAGGCACAGATACGCAGTATTTT.

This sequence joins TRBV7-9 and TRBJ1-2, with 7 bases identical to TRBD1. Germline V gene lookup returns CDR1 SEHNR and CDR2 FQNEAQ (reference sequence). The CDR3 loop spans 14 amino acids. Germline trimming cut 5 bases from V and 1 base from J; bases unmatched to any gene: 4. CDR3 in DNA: TGTGCCAGCAGCCGGGGACAGAGTAACTATGGCTACACCTTC. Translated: CASSRGQSNYGYTF.

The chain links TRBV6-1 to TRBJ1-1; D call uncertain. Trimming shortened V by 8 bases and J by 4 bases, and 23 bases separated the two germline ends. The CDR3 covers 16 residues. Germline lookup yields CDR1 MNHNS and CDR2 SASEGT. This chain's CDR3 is CASWNKRPPLATEAFF. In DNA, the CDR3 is TGTGCCAGCTGGAATAAACGACCCCCTCTGGCCACTGAAGCTTTCTTT.

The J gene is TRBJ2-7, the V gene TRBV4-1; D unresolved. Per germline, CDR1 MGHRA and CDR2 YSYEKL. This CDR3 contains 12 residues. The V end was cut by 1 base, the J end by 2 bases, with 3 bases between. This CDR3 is CASSQVAYEQYF. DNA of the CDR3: TGCGCCAGCAGCCAAGTGGCCTACGAGCAGTACTTC.

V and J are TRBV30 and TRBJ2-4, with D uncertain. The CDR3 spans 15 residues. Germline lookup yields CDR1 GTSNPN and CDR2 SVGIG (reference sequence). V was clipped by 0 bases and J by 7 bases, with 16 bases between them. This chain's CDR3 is CAWSVPSKPGNIQYF. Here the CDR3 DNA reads TGTGCCTGGAGTGTCCCGAGCAAACCCGGGAACATTCAGTACTTC.

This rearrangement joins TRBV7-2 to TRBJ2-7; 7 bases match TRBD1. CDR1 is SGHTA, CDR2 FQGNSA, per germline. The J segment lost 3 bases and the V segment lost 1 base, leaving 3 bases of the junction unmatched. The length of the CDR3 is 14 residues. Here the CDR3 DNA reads TGTGCCAGCAGCTTAGGGACAGGTTACTACGAGCAGTACTTC. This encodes CASSLGTGYYEQYF.

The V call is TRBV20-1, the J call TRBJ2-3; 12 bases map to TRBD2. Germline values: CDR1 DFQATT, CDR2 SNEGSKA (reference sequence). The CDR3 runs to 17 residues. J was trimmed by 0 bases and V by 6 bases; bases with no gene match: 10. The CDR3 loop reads CSAAGTSGPASTDTQYF. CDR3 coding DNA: TGCAGTGCAGCCGGGACTAGCGGGCCTGCTAGCACAGATACGCAGTATTTT.

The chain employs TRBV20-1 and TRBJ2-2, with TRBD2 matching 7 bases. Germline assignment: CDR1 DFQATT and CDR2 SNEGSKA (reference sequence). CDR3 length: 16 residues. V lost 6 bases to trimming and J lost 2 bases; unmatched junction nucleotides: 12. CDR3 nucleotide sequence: TGCAGTGCCCGGGTCGGGGGGAGGAGTAACACCGGGGAGCTGTTTTTT. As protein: CSARVGGRSNTGELFF.

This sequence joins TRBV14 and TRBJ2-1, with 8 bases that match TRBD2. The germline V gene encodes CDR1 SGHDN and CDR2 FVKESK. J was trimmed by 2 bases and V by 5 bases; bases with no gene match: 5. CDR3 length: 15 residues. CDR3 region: CASSVELAAYNEQFF. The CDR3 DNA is TGTGCCAGCAGCGTTGAACTAGCGGCCTACAATGAGCAGTTCTTC.

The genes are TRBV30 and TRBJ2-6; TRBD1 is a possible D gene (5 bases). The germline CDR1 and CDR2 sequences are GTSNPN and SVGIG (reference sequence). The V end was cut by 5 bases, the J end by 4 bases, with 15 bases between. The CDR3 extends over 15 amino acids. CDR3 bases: TGTGCCTGGGATAACGACAGTTCCGGGGCCAACGTCCTGACTTTC. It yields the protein CAWDNDSSGANVLTF.